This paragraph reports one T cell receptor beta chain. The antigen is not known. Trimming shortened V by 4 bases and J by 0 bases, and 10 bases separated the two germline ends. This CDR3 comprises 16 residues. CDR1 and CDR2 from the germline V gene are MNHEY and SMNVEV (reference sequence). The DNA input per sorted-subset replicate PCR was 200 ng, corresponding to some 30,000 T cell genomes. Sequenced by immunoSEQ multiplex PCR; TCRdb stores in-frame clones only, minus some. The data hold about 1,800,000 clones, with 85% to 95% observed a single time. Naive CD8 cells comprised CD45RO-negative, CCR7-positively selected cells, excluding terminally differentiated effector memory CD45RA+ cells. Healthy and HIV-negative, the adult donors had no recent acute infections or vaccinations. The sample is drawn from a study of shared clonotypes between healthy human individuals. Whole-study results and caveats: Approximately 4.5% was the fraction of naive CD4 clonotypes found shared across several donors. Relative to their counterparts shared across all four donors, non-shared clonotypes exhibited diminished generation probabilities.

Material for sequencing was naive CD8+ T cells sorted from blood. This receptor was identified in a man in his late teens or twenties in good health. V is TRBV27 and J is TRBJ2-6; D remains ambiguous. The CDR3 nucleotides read TGTGCCAGCAGTTCATTGACCGTCTCTGGGGCCAACGTCCTGACTTTC. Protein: CASSSLTVSGANVLTF. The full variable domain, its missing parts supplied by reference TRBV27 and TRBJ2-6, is EAQVTQNPRYLITVTGKKLTVTCSQNMNHEYMSWYRQDPGLGLRQIYYSMNVEVTDKGDVPEGYKVSRKEKRNFPLILESPSPNQTSLYFCASSSLTVSGANVLTFGAGSRLTVL.